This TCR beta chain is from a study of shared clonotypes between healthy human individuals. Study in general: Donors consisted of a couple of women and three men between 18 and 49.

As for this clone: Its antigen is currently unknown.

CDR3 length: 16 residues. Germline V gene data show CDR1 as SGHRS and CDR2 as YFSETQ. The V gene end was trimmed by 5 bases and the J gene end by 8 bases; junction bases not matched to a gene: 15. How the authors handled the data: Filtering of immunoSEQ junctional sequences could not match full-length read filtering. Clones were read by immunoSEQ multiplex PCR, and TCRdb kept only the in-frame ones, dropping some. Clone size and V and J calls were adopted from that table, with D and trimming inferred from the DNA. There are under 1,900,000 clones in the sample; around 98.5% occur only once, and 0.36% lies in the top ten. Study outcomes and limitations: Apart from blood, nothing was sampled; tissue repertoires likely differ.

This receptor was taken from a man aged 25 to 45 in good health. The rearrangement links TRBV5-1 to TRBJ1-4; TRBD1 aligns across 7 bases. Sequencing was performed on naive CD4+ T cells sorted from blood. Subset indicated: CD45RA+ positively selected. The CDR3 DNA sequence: TGCGCCAGCAGGTCGGGGACAGCTGGGTTCAGAGAAAAACTGTTTTTT. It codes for CASRSGTAGFREKLFF.